A single sample gave rise to the 9 T cell receptor beta chains below, sequenced in a study of cytomegalovirus exposure and HLA in healthy donors. The PCR used 60 Vbeta and 13 Jbeta primers. The method was immunoSEQ multiplex PCR; TCRdb's version includes in-frame clones alone and lacks a portion of them. The data hold approximately 110,000 clones, with approximately 80% observed a single time. The sequenced sample was PBMCs. The receptors come from a woman between 35 and 50 years old in good health and CMV-seropositive.

The chain joins TRBV2 to TRBJ2-7, with a tentative D call TRBD1 (5 bases). This CDR3 has 15 amino acids. V was trimmed by 2 bases and J by 2 bases, leaving 13 bases between them. The germline V gene encodes CDR1 SNHLY and CDR2 FYNNEI. For the CDR3, the DNA is TGTGCCAGCAGTGAAAGATGGGGCTCCACCTACGAGCAGTACTTC. The encoded protein is CASSERWGSTYEQYF.

There are a few counts of this clone. The chain links TRBV7-2 to TRBJ1-1; maybe TRBD1 (5 bases). The V end lost 7 bases, the J end lost 5 bases, and 14 bases lay between the germline ends. The CDR3 is 13 amino acids. CDR1 is SGHTA, CDR2 FQGNSA, per germline. CDR3 region: CASIRGRATEAFF. CDR3 coding DNA: TGTGCCAGCATCCGGGGGAGGGCGACTGAAGCTTTCTTT.

This clone was observed a single time. The chain is built from TRBV2 and TRBJ2-5; 9 nucleotides line up with TRBD1. The J segment lost 6 bases and the V segment lost 3 bases, leaving 8 bases of the junction unmatched. The CDR3 sequence is 15 residues long. Per the germline V gene, CDR1 is SNHLY and CDR2 is FYNNEI. The CDR3 nucleotides are TGTGCCAGCAGTGAGCGGACAGGGGCGATAAAGACCCAGTACTTC. Translating gives CASSERTGAIKTQYF.

The rearrangement uses TRBV9 and TRBJ2-5; 7 positions match TRBD1. In germline, CDR1 is SGDLS, CDR2 YYNGEE. The CDR3 has 14 amino acids. The J segment lost 5 bases and the V segment lost 4 bases, leaving 8 bases of the junction unmatched. This CDR3 reads CASSMTGNEETQYF. CDR3 sequence (DNA): TGTGCCAGCAGCATGACAGGGAATGAGGAGACCCAGTACTTC.

This clone was counted only a few times. This sequence joins TRBV30 and TRBJ2-6, with 7 bases lining up with TRBD2. This CDR3 has 16 residues. The trim removed 5 bases at V and 2 bases at J, leaving 9 bases unmatched. The germline V gene has CDR1 GTSNPN and CDR2 SVGIG (reference sequence). The CDR3 is CAWVWAGGAGANVLTF. DNA of the CDR3: TGTGCCTGGGTATGGGCTGGGGGGGCTGGGGCCAACGTCCTGACTTTC.

This clone was seen only once. This rearrangement joins TRBV11-2 to TRBJ1-1; D not certain. Trimming left V 1 base short and J 1 base short, with 10 bases between. CDR1 is SGHAT and CDR2 is FQNNGV in the germline V gene. This CDR3 has 15 residues. CDR3 sequence: CASSLVSGANTEAFF. Written as DNA, the CDR3 is TGTGCCAGCAGCTTAGTATCTGGAGCGAACACTGAAGCTTTCTTT.

This chain links TRBV7-2 with TRBJ1-2; a possible D gene is TRBD1 (5 bases). The CDR3 spans 16 residues. Germline values: CDR1 SGHTA, CDR2 FQGNSA. V dropped 5 bases and J dropped 3 bases, with 19 bases sitting between them. DNA of the CDR3: TGTGCCAGCAGCCCACGGCCCGGGGGTTTCGACTATGGCTACACCTTC. As protein: CASSPRPGGFDYGYTF.

V usage is TRBV7-3 and J usage is TRBJ2-4; tentative D call: TRBD2 (6 bases). Germline loops: CDR1 SGHTA, CDR2 FQGTGA. V lost 2 bases, J lost 6 bases, and 11 bases lay in between. The CDR3 runs to 14 residues. The CDR3 bases are TGTGCCAGCAGCTTAGGGGGGAGTCGAAACATTCAGTACTTC. It specifies CASSLGGSRNIQYF.

About this clone: One end of the junction is discordant with germline, which a read error may explain. The rearrangement links TRBV15 to TRBJ2-7, with 8 positions matching TRBD1. Germline V gene lookup returns CDR1 LNHNV and CDR2 YYDKDF (reference sequence). The CDR3 extends over 14 amino acids. The CDR3 coding sequence is TGTGCCACAAGCAATGGACAGGGCACGTACGAGCAGTACTTC. This gives the protein CATSNGQGTYEQYF.